This T cell receptor (beta chain) was sequenced during a study of blood T cell repertoires in COVID-19 (TCRdb year 2020). Some background on the complete study: Collaborator samples came from the United States, Italy and Spain and covered acute and convalescent phases of COVID-19. Deeply sampled blood TCRbeta repertoires from subjects exposed to, actively infected with, or recovered from COVID-19 were included in the dataset. The repertoires were released in a freely available public database intended as a resource for research on the immune response to SARS-CoV-2. Sample metadata almost always included a de-identified subject ID, COVID-19 status, age in years and sex. The samples were drawn from two sources: the first 160 participants of the ongoing ImmuneRACE study, and 1,000 to 1,500 subjects contributed by 6 global collaborators. The prospective study material was composed of cDNA or gDNA derived from T cells, B-cell-depleted T cells, or PBMCs. HLA class I and class II types, where available, came from metadata supplied by the sample provider rather than from assay-based typing.

CDR1 and CDR2 are drawn from the germline V gene: MDHEN, SYDVKM. V ends up 7 bases short and J 0 bases short, with an unmatched junction base count of 8. The CDR3, from cysteine to phenylalanine, totals 15 residues. Just the 45-base CDR3 DNA is kept, in frame starting at base 1. The research as a whole found: How much clinical and demographic metadata was included differed by source and by participant, and the metadata was provided uncurated.

About this clone itself: Its antigen has not been determined. Per-base qualities were not stored, and no clone one base away is much larger.

One collaborating source in Seattle enrolled patients while the patients were actively infected and followed the patients over time throughout the course of disease. Collaborating institutions collected whole blood in K2EDTA tubes following their own protocols. For TCRbeta analysis, collaborator samples were shipped as frozen whole blood, as isolated PBMCs, or as DNA extracted from either sample type. TCRbeta CDR3 regions were amplified from genomic DNA using the immunoSEQ Assay, a bias-controlled multiplex PCR. Per the source publication's procedure: The number of nucleated cells in each sample was estimated from the amplification of reference gene primers within the assay. Sequence reads were collapsed and filtered to measure the absolute abundance of every unique TCRbeta CDR3 rearrangement. For each sample, productive Simpson clonality was calculated as the square root of Simpson's diversity index across productive rearrangements. Held by TCRdb, this immuneACCESS table contains in-frame sequences only and omits some clones. Under half of the omission traces to an unresolved V gene where checked; the cause of the rest is unknown. The V and J calls and clone size were taken over from that table, and D and trimming were inferred from the DNA. The table for this sample lists some 160,000 clones; approximately 91% of them were counted only once. The ten largest clones add up to almost 5% of the sample.

The rearrangement combines TRBV28 with TRBJ2-7, with 8 bases in between that match TRBD1. The sequence was collected from a man between 18 and 35 years old with COVID-19, enrolled during active disease. Sequencing was carried out using peripheral blood. The DNA sequence reads TGTGCCAGCACCCTGTCGACAGGGGACTCCTACGAGCAGTACTTC. Translated, this gives CASTLSTGDSYEQYF.